This T cell receptor (beta chain) was documented in a study of shared clonotypes between healthy human individuals. Whole-study context: Each donor contributed plates that comprised three CD4 naive, three CD4 memory, two CD8 naive and one CD8 memory.

Clones were sequenced by immunoSEQ multiplex PCR, and TCRdb holds only the in-frame ones, with some missing. The sample lists about 2.4 million clones, around 94% occurring once. Worth noting for this clone: Its antigen is unknown. Other DNA sequences of this sample code for an identical CDR3.

Study-wide results and limits: Non-shared clonotypes displayed generation probabilities falling below those of clonotypes present in all four donors. Generally, estimated richness proved larger in naive subsets than it did in memory subsets.

From germline, CDR1 is SEHNR and CDR2 FQNEAQ (reference sequence). V was cut by 5 bases and J by 0 bases, with 8 bases left in between. The CDR3 consists of 14 residues. Sequencing input: naive CD4+ T cells sorted from blood. This sample's subset: CD45RA+ positively selected. The gene calls are TRBV7-9 and TRBJ1-5; D remains unclear. This TCR was recovered from a man younger than 35 in good health. The CDR3 is CASSPDLSNQPQHF. CDR3 in DNA: TGTGCCAGCAGCCCGGACCTTAGCAATCAGCCCCAGCATTTT.